The 18 T cell receptor beta chains presented below share a single source sample, sequenced in a study of shared clonotypes between healthy human individuals (dated by TCRdb to 2018 to 2020). The receptor library was made with the immunoSEQ multiplex PCR assay. TCRdb took over this immuneACCESS table, retaining in-frame rearrangements with V and J assigned. Such tables are incomplete; in checked studies, under half of the missing clones stem from an unresolved V gene, and the remainder is unexplained. The sample profile shows over a million clones; roughly 96% of them were found once. In total, the top ten clones hold about 1.2% of the sample. Specimen: naive CD4+ T cells sorted from blood. The label giving this sample's cell subset or site can be read as: CD45RA+ positively selected. The receptor set was obtained from a young man in good health.

This rearrangement joins TRBV27 to TRBJ1-3; weak D call: TRBD1 (6 bases). Germline values: CDR1 MNHEY, CDR2 SMNVEV (reference sequence). This CDR3 is built from 15 residues. With 5 bases removed from V and 4 bases from J, the gap between germline ends came to 15 bases. CDR3 sequence (DNA): TGTGCCAGCAGTCTAACAGGGTCGGCGGGAAACACCATATATTTT. This translates into CASSLTGSAGNTIYF.

V gene TRBV5-1 combines with J gene TRBJ1-1, with 8 nucleotides matching TRBD1. The CDR3 has 14 amino acids. Germline CDR1 SGHRS, CDR2 YFSETQ. The V gene end was trimmed by 6 bases and the J gene end by 9 bases; junction bases not matched to a gene: 13. This CDR3 is CASKDVGQVVQAFF. CDR3 in DNA: TGCGCCAGCAAAGATGTGGGACAGGTCGTACAAGCTTTCTTT.

The chain joins TRBV4-3 to TRBJ1-1, with 7 bases that match TRBD1. CDR3 length: 17 amino acids. Germline V CDR1 and CDR2: LGHNA, YSLEER. J was trimmed by 0 bases and V by 0 bases; bases with no gene match: 7. CDR3 amino acids: CASSQEATGSLNTEAFF. CDR3 coding DNA: TGCGCCAGCAGCCAAGAGGCGACAGGGTCCTTGAACACTGAAGCTTTCTTT.

V gene TRBV7-3 combines with J gene TRBJ2-1; D not resolved. The V gene's germline CDR1 is SGHTA and CDR2 FQGTGA. Trimming shortened V by 3 bases and J by 0 bases, and 12 bases separated the two germline ends. CDR3 size: 16 residues. CDR3 protein: CASSFRPASSYNEQFF. CDR3 DNA: TGTGCCAGCAGCTTTAGACCCGCGAGCTCCTACAATGAGCAGTTCTTC. The variable domain in full, completed from reference TRBV7-3 and TRBJ2-1, reads GAGVSQTPSNKVTEKGKYVELRCDPISGHTALYWYRQSLGQGPEFLIYFQGTGAADDSGLPNDRFFAVRPEGSVSTLKIQRTERGDSAVYLCASSFRPASSYNEQFFGPGTRLTVL.

The V gene is TRBV9, the J gene TRBJ2-2; weak D call: TRBD1 (5 bases). Trimming cost V 4 bases and J 3 bases, with 10 bases left between them. From germline, CDR1 is SGDLS and CDR2 YYNGEE. There are 14 residues in the CDR3. This CDR3 reads CASSLDSYTGELFF. DNA of the CDR3: TGTGCCAGCAGCCTAGACAGTTACACCGGGGAGCTGTTTTTT.

The chain recombines TRBV6-5 with TRBJ2-7; D gene unclear. CDR1 and CDR2 (germline): MNHEY, SVGAGI. Between the trimmed V and J ends, which lost 0 bases and 3 bases, there was a span of 3 bases. The CDR3 length is 12 residues. The CDR3 DNA sequence: TGTGCCAGCAGTTACTCGTTCTACGAGCAGTACTTC. Protein: CASSYSFYEQYF.

The J gene is TRBJ1-2, the V gene TRBV6-5; 7 nucleotides align to TRBD1. CDR3 length: 14 residues. The germline gives CDR1 MNHEY, CDR2 SVGAGI. Trimming removed 5 bases from V and 4 bases from J; junction bases left unmatched: 7. The CDR3 here is CASSQRGLAYGYTF. CDR3 sequence (DNA): TGTGCCAGCAGTCAGAGGGGGCTCGCCTATGGCTACACCTTC.

This clone has a single count. The sample contains more than one DNA sequence encoding this CDR3. The chain employs TRBV9 and TRBJ2-2; 11 positions agree with TRBD2. V lost 0 bases to trimming and J lost 7 bases; unmatched junction nucleotides: 8. Germline CDR1 reads SGDLS; CDR2 reads YYNGEE. The CDR3 spans 17 residues. CDR3: CASSVDLAGGPVGELFF. The CDR3 region has the DNA TGTGCCAGCAGCGTAGACTTAGCGGGAGGGCCGGTCGGGGAGCTGTTTTTT.

In this sample, this clone turned up once. The genes are TRBV11-2 and TRBJ2-7; perhaps TRBD2 as D (5 bases). CDR3 length: 14 residues. CDR1 and CDR2 (germline): SGHAT, FQNNGV. The germline V and J ends were trimmed by 4 bases and 4 bases, with 14 bases remaining between them. The CDR3, as DNA: TGTGCCAGCAGCTCGTGGGTTGGAGGTTACGAGCAGTACTTC. Amino acid sequence: CASSSWVGGYEQYF.

In its sample, this clone was seen once. This chain connects TRBV15 to TRBJ2-5; D ambiguous. The germline V gene encodes CDR1 LNHNV and CDR2 YYDKDF (reference sequence). Trimming left V 3 bases short and J 5 bases short, with 10 bases between. The CDR3 is made up of 13 amino acids. The CDR3 protein is CATSRGNKETQYF. CDR3 sequence (DNA): TGTGCCACCAGCAGGGGGAATAAGGAGACCCAGTACTTC.

The CDR3, as DNA: TGCGCCAGCAGCTACGGGACAATGGGACTAGCGGGATCCTACGAGCAGTACTTC. Protein sequence: CASSYGTMGLAGSYEQYF. The chain is built from TRBV5-1 and TRBJ2-7; 13 nucleotides agree with TRBD2. In germline, CDR1 is SGHRS, CDR2 YFSETQ. Trimming cost V 3 bases and J 1 base; bases outside gene matches: 10. CDR3 length equals 18 residues.

The CDR3 spells CASSQSIDRPNQPQHF. The DNA of the CDR3 is TGCGCCAGCAGCCAATCTATCGACAGGCCTAATCAGCCCCAGCATTTT. The gene calls are TRBV4-3 and TRBJ1-5; a weak D match, TRBD1 (6 bases). The V and J ends lost 2 bases and 4 bases respectively, with 15 bases between them. Germline V gene sequence: CDR1 LGHNA, CDR2 YSLEER. This CDR3 comprises 16 residues.

Notes on this clone: The germline gene is not matched at one end of the junction; a read error may be the cause. The chain links TRBV19 to TRBJ1-1, with a tentative D call TRBD1 (5 bases). In germline, CDR1 is LNHDA, CDR2 SQIVND (reference sequence). The CDR3 spans 13 residues. The CDR3 loop is CASSNKGPITQIF. DNA for the CDR3: TGTGCCAGTAGTAATAAGGGACCAATTACGCAGATCTTT.

The V and J genes are TRBV28 and TRBJ2-7, with D hard to call. Deletions cut 4 bases from V and 4 bases from J, with 5 bases between. This CDR3 has 11 residues. The V gene's germline CDR1 is MDHEN and CDR2 SYDVKM. CDR3: CASSYTYEQYF. In DNA form, the CDR3 reads TGTGCCAGCAGTTACACATACGAGCAGTACTTC.

The chain has TRBV15 and TRBJ1-5, with no clear D. In germline, CDR1 is LNHNV, CDR2 YYDKDF (reference sequence). The V end lost 0 bases, the J end lost 7 bases, and 16 bases lay between the germline ends. The CDR3 consists of 16 residues. CDR3 nucleotide sequence: TGTGCCACCAGCAGAGATGTTGGGAGGAGCGGGCAGCCCCAGCATTTT. This translates into CATSRDVGRSGQPQHF.

The chain employs TRBV27 and TRBJ2-4; a weak D match, TRBD1 (6 bases). Trimming left V 8 bases short and J 6 bases short, with 11 bases between. CDR3 length: 12 amino acids. Germline CDR1 reads MNHEY; CDR2 reads SMNVEV (reference sequence). The CDR3 here is CASGGVRNIQYF. CDR3 in DNA: TGTGCCAGCGGGGGCGTAAGAAACATTCAGTACTTC.

The chain combines TRBV2 with TRBJ2-7, with TRBD1 identical over 8 bases. The CDR3 has 15 residues. The V and J ends lost 3 bases and 6 bases, in that order; junction bases with no gene match: 10. Germline V gene data show CDR1 as SNHLY and CDR2 as FYNNEI. CDR3 nucleotides: TGTGCCAGCAGTGAGGTTTGGCAGGGGGCTAGCGAGCAGTACTTC. Amino acids: CASSEVWQGASEQYF.

The chain carries TRBV28 and TRBJ2-1; no clear D. The germline V gene has CDR1 MDHEN and CDR2 SYDVKM. V was pared by 7 bases and J by 14 bases, with 18 bases between. The CDR3 is made up of 12 amino acids. The CDR3 reads CASTKPLVPKFF. CDR3 nucleotides: TGTGCCAGCACTAAACCGCTAGTACCCAAGTTCTTC.